This TCR beta chain came from a study of blood T cell repertoires in COVID-19. Study summary: COVID-19 samples, acute and convalescent, were from the United States, Italy and Spain. The cDNA or gDNA used as material had been derived from T cells, B-cell-depleted T cells, or PBMCs.

The method was immunoSEQ multiplex PCR; TCRdb's version includes in-frame clones alone and lacks a portion of them. The top ten hold around 2.7% of the sample, which has about 220,000 clones, 88% seen once. Participants, roughly 18 to 100 years old, spanned some 23 US areas. V lost 7 bases and J lost 4, with 17 bases in between. Germline CDR1 is SGDLS and CDR2 is YYNGEE. The CDR3 runs to 14 residues. The receptor was derived from a woman in her thirties who had recovered from COVID-19. Sequenced input: PBMCs or T cells enriched from blood (not recorded which). The chain carries TRBV9 and TRBJ1-1, with a possible D match to TRBD1 (5 bases). CDR3 loop: CASSPEAGSTEAFF. CDR3 nucleotide sequence: TGTGCCAGCTCACCAGAAGCAGGGTCCACTGAAGCTTTCTTT.